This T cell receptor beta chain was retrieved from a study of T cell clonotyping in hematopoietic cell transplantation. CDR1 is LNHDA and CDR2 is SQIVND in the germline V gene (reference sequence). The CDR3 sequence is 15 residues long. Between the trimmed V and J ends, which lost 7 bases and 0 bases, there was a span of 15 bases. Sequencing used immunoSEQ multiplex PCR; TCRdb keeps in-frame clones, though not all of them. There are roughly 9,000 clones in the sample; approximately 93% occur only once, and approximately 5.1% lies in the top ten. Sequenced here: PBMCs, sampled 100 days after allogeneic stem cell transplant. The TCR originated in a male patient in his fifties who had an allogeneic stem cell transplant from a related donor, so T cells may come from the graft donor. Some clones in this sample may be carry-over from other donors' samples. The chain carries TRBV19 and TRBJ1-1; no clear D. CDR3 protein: CASTLRSSMNTEAFF. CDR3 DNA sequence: TGTGCCAGTACCCTCCGTAGCAGCATGAACACTGAAGCTTTCTTT. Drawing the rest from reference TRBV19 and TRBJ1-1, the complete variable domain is DGGITQSPKYLFRKEGQNVTLSCEQNLNHDAMYWYRQDPGQGLRLIYYSQIVNDFQKGDIAEGYSVSREKKESFPLTVTSAQKNPTAFYLCASTLRSSMNTEAFFGQGTRLTVV.